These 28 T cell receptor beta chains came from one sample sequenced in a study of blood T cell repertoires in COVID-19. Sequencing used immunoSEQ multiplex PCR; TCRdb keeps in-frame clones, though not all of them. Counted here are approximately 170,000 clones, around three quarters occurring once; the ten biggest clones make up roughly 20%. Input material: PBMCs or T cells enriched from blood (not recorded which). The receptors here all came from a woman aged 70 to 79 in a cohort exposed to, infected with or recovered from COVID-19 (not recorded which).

Here the CDR3 DNA reads TGTGCCAGCAGTATGATCCGGGACAGGGGCGTCCATTTT. It translates to CASSMIRDRGVHF. V is TRBV6-6 and J is TRBJ1-5; 10 bases are a match to TRBD1. In germline, CDR1 is MNHNY, CDR2 SVGAGI (reference sequence). This CDR3 comprises 13 residues. The trim removed 5 bases at V and 16 bases at J, leaving 11 bases unmatched.

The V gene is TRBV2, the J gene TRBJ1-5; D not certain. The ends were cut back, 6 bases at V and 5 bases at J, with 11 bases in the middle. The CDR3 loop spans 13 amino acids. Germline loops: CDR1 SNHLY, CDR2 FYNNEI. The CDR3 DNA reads TGTGCCAGCAGCGCGGGGAGGGATCAGCCCCAGCATTTT. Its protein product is CASSAGRDQPQHF.

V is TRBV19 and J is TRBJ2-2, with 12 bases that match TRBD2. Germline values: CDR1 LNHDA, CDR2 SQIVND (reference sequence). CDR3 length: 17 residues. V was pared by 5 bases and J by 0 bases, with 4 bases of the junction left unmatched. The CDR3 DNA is TGTGCCAGTAGTGAGCTAGCGGGAGGGACGAACACCGGGGAGCTGTTTTTT. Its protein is CASSELAGGTNTGELFF.

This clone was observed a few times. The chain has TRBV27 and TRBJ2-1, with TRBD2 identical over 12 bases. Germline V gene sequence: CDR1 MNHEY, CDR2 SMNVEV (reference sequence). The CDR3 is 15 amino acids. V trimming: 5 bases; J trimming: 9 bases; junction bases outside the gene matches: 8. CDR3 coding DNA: TGTGCCAGCAGTCCTCGACTAGCGGGAGAGACTGAGCAGTTCTTC. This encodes CASSPRLAGETEQFF.

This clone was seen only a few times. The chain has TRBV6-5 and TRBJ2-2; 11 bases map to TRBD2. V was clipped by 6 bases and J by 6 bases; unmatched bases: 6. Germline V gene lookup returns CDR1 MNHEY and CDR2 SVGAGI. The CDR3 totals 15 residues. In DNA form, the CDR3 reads TGTGCCAGCAGACTCACTAGCGGGAGCTCCGGGGAGCTGTTTTTT. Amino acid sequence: CASRLTSGSSGELFF.

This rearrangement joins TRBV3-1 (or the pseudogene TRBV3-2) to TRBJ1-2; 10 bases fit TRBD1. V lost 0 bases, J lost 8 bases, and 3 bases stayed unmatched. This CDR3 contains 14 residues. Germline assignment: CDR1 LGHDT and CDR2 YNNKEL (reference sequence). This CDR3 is CASSQEGQGRGYTF. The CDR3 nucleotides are TGTGCCAGCAGCCAAGAGGGACAGGGGCGCGGCTACACCTTC.

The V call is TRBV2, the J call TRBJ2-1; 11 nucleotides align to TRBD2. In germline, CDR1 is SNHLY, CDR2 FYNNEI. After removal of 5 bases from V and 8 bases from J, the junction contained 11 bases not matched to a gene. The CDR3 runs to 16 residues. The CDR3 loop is CASSPLLAGGIDEQFF. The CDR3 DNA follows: TGTGCCAGCAGTCCTCTTCTAGCGGGAGGTATAGATGAGCAGTTCTTC.

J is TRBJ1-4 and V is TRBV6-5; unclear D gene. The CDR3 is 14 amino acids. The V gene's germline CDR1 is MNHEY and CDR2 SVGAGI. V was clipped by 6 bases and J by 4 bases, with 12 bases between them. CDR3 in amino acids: CASRRAGGNEKLFF. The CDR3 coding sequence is TGTGCCAGCAGGAGAGCAGGAGGTAATGAAAAACTGTTTTTT.

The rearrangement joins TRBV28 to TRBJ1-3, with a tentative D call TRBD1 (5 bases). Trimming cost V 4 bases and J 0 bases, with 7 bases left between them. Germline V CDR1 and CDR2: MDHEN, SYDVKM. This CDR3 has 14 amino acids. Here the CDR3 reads CASSSRVSGNTIYF. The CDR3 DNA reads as TGTGCCAGCAGTTCCAGGGTCTCTGGAAACACCATATATTTT. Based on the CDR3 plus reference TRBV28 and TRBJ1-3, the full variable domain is DVKVTQSSRYLVKRTGEKVFLECVQDMDHENMFWYRQDPGLGLRLIYFSYDVKMKEKGDIPEGYSVSREKKERFSLILESASTNQTSMYLCASSSRVSGNTIYFGEGSWLTVV.

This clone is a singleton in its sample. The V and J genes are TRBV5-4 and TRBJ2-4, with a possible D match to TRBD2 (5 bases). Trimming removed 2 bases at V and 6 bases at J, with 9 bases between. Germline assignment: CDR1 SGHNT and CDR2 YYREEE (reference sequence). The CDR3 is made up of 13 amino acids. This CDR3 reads CASSFYGGNIQYF. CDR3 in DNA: TGTGCCAGCAGCTTTTATGGAGGAAACATTCAGTACTTC.

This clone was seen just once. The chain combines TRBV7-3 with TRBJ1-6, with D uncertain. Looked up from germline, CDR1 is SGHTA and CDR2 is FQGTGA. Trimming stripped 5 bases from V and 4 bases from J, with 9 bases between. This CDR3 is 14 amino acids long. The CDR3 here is CASSPDGYNSPLHF. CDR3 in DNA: TGTGCCAGCAGCCCAGACGGGTATAATTCACCCCTCCACTTT.

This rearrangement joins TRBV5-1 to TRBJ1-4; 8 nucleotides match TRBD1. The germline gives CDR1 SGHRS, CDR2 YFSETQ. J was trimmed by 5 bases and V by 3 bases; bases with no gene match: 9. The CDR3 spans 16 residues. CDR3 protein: CASSSQPGQENEKLFF. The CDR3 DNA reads TGCGCCAGCAGCTCCCAGCCGGGACAGGAGAATGAAAAACTGTTTTTT. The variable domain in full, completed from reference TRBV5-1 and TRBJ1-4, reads KAGVTQTPRYLIKTRGQQVTLSCSPISGHRSVSWYQQTPGQGLQFLFEYFSETQRNKGNFPGRFSGRQFSNSRSEMNVSTLELGDSALYLCASSSQPGQENEKLFFGSGTQLSVL.

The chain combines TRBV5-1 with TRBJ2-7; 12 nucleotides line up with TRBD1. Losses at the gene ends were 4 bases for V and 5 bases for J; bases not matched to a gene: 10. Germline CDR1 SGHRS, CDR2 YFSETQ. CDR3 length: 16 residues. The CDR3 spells CASSPRVGTGGHEQYF. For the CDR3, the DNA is TGCGCCAGCAGCCCGCGGGTTGGGACAGGGGGCCACGAGCAGTACTTC.

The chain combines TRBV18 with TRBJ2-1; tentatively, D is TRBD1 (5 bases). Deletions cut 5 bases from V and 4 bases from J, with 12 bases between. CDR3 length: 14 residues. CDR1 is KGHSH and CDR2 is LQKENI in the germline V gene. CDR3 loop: CASSASQGYNEQFF. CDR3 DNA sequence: TGTGCCAGCTCAGCATCTCAGGGTTACAATGAGCAGTTCTTC.

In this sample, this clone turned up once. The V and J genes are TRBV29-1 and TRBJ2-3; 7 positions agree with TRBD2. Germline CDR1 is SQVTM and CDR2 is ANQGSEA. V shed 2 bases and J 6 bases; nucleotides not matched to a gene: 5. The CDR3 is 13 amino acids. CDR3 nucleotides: TGCAGCGTTGAAACCCTAGCGGCCGATACGCAGTATTTT. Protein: CSVETLAADTQYF.

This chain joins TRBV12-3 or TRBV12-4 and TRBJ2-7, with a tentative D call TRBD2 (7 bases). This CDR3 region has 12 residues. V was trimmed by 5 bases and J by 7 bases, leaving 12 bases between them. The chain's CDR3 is CASSRGAGEQYF. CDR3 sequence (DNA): TGTGCCAGCAGTCGGGGGGCGGGGGAGCAGTACTTC.

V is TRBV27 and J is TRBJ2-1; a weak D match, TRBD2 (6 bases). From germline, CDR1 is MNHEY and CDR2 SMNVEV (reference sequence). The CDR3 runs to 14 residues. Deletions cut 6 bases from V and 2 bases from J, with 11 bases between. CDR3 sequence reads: CASSSSGTYNEQFF. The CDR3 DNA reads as TGTGCCAGCAGCAGTAGCGGTACCTACAATGAGCAGTTCTTC.

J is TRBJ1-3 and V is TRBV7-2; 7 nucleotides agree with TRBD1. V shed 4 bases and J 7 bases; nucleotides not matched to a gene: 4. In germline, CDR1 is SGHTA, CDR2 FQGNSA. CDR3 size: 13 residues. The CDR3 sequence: CASSSTQGNTIYF. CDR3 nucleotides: TGTGCCAGCAGCTCAACACAGGGGAACACCATATATTTT.

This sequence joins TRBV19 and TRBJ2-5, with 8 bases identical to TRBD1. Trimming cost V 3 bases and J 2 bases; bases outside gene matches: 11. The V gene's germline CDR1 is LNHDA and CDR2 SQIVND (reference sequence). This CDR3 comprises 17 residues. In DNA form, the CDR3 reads TGTGCCAGTAGTATTAGGACAGGGATCGGTTTGCAAGAGACCCAGTACTTC. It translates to CASSIRTGIGLQETQYF.

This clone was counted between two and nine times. In DNA, the CDR3 is TGTGCCAGCAGCGTATACGCGGGAGGGTCAGATACGCAGTATTTT. The encoded protein is CASSVYAGGSDTQYF. The V and J genes are TRBV9 and TRBJ2-3; 9 bases match TRBD2. The CDR3 extends over 15 amino acids. Germline V gives CDR1 SGDLS, CDR2 YYNGEE. V was clipped by 1 base and J by 4 bases; unmatched bases: 4.

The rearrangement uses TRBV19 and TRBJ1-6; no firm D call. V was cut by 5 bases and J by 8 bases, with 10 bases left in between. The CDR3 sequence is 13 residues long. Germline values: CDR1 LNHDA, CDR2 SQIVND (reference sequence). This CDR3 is CASSPLGDSPLHF. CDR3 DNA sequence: TGTGCCAGTAGTCCCCTCGGAGATTCACCCCTCCACTTT.

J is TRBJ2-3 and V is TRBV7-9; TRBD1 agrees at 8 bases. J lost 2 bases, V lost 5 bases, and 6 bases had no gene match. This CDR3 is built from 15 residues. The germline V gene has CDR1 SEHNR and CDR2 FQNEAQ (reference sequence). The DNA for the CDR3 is TGTGCCAGCAGCACGTGGACAGGGATCACAGATACGCAGTATTTT. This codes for CASSTWTGITDTQYF.

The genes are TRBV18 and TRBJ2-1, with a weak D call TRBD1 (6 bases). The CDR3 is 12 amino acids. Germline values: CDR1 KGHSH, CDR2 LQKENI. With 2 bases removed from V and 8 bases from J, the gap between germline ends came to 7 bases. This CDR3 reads CASSPAGDEQFF. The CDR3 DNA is TGTGCCAGCTCACCAGCAGGGGATGAGCAGTTCTTC.

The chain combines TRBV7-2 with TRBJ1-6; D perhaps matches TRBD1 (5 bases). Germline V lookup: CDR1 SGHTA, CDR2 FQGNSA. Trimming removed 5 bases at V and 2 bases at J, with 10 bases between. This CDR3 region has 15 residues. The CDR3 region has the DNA TGTGCCAGCAGCCCGCAGGGCGCCTATAATTCACCCCTCCACTTT. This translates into CASSPQGAYNSPLHF.

The DNA for the CDR3 is TGTGCCAGCAGTTACTCGAGGGACTCCCATCAGCCCCAGCATTTT. Translating gives CASSYSRDSHQPQHF. The rearrangement joins TRBV6-5 to TRBJ1-5, with a tentative D call TRBD1 (5 bases). The CDR3 has 15 amino acids. Germline CDR1 is MNHEY and CDR2 is SVGAGI. Trimming took 0 bases from V and 5 from J, leaving 11 bases between them.

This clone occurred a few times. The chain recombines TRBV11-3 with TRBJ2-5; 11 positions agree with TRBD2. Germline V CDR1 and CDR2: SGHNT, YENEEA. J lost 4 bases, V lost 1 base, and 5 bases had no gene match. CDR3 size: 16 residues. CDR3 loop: CASSLGVGLAGETQYF. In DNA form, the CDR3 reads TGTGCCAGCAGCTTAGGTGTCGGACTAGCGGGAGAGACCCAGTACTTC.

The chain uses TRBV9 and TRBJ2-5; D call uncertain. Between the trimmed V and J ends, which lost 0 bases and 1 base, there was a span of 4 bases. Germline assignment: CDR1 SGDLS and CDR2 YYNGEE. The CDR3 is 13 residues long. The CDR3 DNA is TGTGCCAGCAGCGTAGCCTTCCAAGAGACCCAGTACTTC. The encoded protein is CASSVAFQETQYF.

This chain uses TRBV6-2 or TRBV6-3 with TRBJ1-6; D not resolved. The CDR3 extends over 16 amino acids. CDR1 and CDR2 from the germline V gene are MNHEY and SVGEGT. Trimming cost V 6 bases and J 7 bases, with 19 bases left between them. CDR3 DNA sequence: TGTGCCAGCAGCAACAATAGCCGGGTGGCAAATTCACCCCTCCACTTT. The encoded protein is CASSNNSRVANSPLHF.